The sequence of this TCR beta chain was determined in a study of cytomegalovirus exposure and HLA in healthy donors. Study-level results: TCR beta chains numbering more than 150 were designated cytomegalovirus-associated. TCR association rates varied by HLA locus in a later analysis, with DRB1 highest and HLA-C lowest. Within an earlier analysis, most TCR beta V segments proved productive either about 87% or about 30% of the time.

In the PCR, 60 Vbeta and 13 Jbeta primers were used. Generated by immunoSEQ multiplex PCR, the TCRdb table keeps only in-frame clones and is missing some. This sample has about 120,000 clones, with about 75% found just once. This CDR3 spans 14 amino acids. Trimming cost V 5 bases and J 6 bases; bases outside gene matches: 5. Germline V gene lookup returns CDR1 MNHEY and CDR2 SVGAGI. Details on this clone: As yet, its antigen is unknown. This may be a read error, as it is one base from a much larger clone.

This chain joins TRBV6-5 and TRBJ1-5; 9 bases are shared with TRBD1. The sample was PBMCs. The receptor was derived from a man in his fifties or sixties in good health and CMV-seropositive. CDR3 bases: TGTGCCAGCAGTCTGGACAGGGGAGGTCAGCCCCAGCATTTT. Protein: CASSLDRGGQPQHF.